This TCR beta chain was recovered during a study of T-cell reconstitution after alpha-beta-depleted transplantation in children. Overall study findings and caveats: The study reportedly traced alpha-beta T cells about two months after transplant to several hundred expanded graft clones. After one year, T-cell counts and TCRbeta diversity mostly came from new T cells. Some patients owed their high day-60 TCRbeta diversity to surviving recipient T cells and thymic progenitors.

In the case of this clonotype: What it recognizes is unknown.

Molecular barcoding with unique molecular identifiers was used for the TCRbeta library. TCRdb re-called the PCR reads through MiXCR, storing one row per CDR3 protein. This table holds about 90,000 distinct CDR3 sequences, roughly 15% found once. The V gene end was trimmed by 3 bases and the J gene end by 3 bases; junction bases not matched to a gene: 6. This CDR3 is built from 16 residues. CDR1 and CDR2 from the germline V gene are SGHRS and YFSETQ. The material sequenced was PBMCs, mostly from graft donor cells, taken 180 days after TCRalphabeta/CD19-depleted stem cell transplant. V gene TRBV5-1 combines with J gene TRBJ2-5; TRBD2 matches at 12 bases. The sequence was collected from a male patient between 2 and 9 years old who had a stem cell transplant for acute lymphoblastic leukemia, so the T cells may come from the graft donor. The chain's CDR3 is CASSSRLAGEKETQYF. CDR3 DNA: TGCGCCAGCAGCTCACGACTAGCGGGGGAAAAAGAGACCCAGTACTTC.